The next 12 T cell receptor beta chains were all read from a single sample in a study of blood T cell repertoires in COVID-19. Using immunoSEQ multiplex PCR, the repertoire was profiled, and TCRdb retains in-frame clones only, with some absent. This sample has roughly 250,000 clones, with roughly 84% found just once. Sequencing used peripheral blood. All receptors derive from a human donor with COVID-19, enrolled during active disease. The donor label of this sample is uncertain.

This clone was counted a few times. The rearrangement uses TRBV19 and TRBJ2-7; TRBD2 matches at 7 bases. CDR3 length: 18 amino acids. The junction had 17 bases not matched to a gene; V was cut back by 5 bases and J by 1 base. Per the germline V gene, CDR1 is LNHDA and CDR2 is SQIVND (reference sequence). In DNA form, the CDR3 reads TGTGCCAGTAGTCCTTGGGCCCTCACTAGCGAGAAATCCTACGAGCAGTACTTC. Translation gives CASSPWALTSEKSYEQYF.

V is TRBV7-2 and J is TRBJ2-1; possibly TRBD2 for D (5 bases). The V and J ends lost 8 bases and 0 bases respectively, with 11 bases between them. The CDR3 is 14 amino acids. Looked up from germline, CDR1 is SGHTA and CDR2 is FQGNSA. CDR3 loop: CASFSGSSYNEQFF. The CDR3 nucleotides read TGTGCCAGCTTTTCGGGGAGCTCCTACAATGAGCAGTTCTTC.

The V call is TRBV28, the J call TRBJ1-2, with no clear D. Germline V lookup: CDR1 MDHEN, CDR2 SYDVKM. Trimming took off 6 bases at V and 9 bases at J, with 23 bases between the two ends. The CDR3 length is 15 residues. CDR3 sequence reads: CASSLTSPRISSYTF. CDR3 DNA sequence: TGTGCCAGCAGCTTAACCTCGCCCCGAATTAGCAGCTACACCTTC.

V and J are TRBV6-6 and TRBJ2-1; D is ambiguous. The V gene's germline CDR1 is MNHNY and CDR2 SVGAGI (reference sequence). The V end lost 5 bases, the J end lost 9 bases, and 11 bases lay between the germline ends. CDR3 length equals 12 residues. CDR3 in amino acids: CASSDTLGEQFF. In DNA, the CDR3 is TGTGCCAGCAGTGATACCCTAGGTGAGCAGTTCTTC.

The CDR3 DNA sequence: TGTGCCAGTAGCAGTCGGCAGGGGGCTAACTATGGCTACACCTTC. It is translated as CASSSRQGANYGYTF. The chain couples TRBV19 to TRBJ1-2; 7 bases line up with TRBD1. The CDR3 has 15 amino acids. J gave up 0 bases and V 6 bases, and 7 bases lay outside the gene matches. The germline V gene has CDR1 LNHDA and CDR2 SQIVND (reference sequence). Looking up the rest from reference TRBV19 and TRBJ1-2 gives the full variable domain: DGGITQSPKYLFRKEGQNVTLSCEQNLNHDAMYWYRQDPGQGLRLIYYSQIVNDFQKGDIAEGYSVSREKKESFPLTVTSAQKNPTAFYLCASSSRQGANYGYTFGSGTRLTVV.

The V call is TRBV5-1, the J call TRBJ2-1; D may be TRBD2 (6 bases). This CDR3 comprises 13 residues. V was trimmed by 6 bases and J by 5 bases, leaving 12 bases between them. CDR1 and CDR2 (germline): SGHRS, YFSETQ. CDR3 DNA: TGCGCCAGCAAGGAGGGAGTCGACAATGAGCAGTTCTTC. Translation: CASKEGVDNEQFF.

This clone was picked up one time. CDR3: CSVQGENSYEQYF. The CDR3 region has the DNA TGCAGCGTTCAGGGGGAAAACTCCTACGAGCAGTACTTC. V is TRBV29-1 and J is TRBJ2-7; 7 bases agree with TRBD1. This CDR3 contains 13 residues. CDR1 is SQVTM, CDR2 ANQGSEA, per germline. After removal of 5 bases from V and 0 bases from J, the junction contained 4 bases not matched to a gene.

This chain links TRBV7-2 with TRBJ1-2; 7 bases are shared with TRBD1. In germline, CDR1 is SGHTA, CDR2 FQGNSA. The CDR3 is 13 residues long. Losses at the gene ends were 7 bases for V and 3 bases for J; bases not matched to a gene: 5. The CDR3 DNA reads TGTGCCAGCACCACAGGGGAACACTATGGCTACACCTTC. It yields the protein CASTTGEHYGYTF.

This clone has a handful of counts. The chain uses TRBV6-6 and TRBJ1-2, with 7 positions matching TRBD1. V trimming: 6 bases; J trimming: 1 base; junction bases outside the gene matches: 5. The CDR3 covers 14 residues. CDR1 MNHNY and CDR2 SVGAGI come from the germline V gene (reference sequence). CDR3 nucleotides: TGTGCCAGCAGCTCAGGGACAGTTAACTATGGCTACACCTTC. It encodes CASSSGTVNYGYTF.

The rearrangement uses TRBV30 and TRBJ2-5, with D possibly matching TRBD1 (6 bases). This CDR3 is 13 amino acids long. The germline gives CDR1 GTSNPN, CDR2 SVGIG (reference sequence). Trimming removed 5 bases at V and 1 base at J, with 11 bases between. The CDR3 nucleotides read TGTGCCTGGGCTACAGGGCTCCAAGAGACCCAGTACTTC. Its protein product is CAWATGLQETQYF.

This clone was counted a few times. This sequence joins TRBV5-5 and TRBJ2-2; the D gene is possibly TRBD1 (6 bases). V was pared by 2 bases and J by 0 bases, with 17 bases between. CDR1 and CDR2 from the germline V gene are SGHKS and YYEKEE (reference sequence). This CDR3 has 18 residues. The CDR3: CASSLGTGWWPNTGELFF. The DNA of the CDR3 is TGTGCCAGCAGCTTAGGTACAGGGTGGTGGCCGAACACCGGGGAGCTGTTTTTT.

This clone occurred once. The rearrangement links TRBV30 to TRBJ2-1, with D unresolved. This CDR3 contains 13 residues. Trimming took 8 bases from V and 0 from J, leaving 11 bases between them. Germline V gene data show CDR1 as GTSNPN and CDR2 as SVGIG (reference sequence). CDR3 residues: CASLQSSYNEQFF. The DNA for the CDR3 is TGTGCCAGTCTACAGAGCTCCTACAATGAGCAGTTCTTC.